The subject of this entry is one T cell receptor (beta chain). No antigen is known for it. V was clipped by 3 bases and J by 0 bases, with 3 bases between them. This CDR3 contains 12 residues. Germline V gives CDR1 MNHNS, CDR2 SASEGT. This specimen belongs to a study of PD-1 blockade in classical Hodgkin lymphoma. There was relapse after autologous stem cell transplantation in every patient, and there was variation in brentuximab vedotin exposure. Study conclusions and caveats: By C4D1 there was a significant rise in CD4+ TCR diversity but not in CD8+ TCR diversity.

TCRdb's copy holds only in-frame clones and misses some; the assay was immunoSEQ multiplex PCR. The table lists nearly 100,000 clones, 75% to 90% of them singletons. This TCR derives from a human donor with classical Hodgkin lymphoma. The chain joins TRBV6-1 to TRBJ2-7; no clear D gene. The sequencing used peripheral blood mononuclear cells (PBMCs), collected at baseline. CDR3 protein: CASSEYSYEQYF. The CDR3 DNA reads TGTGCCAGCAGTGAGTACTCCTACGAGCAGTACTTC.